This T cell receptor (beta chain) was observed in a study of memory CD4+ T cells and cytomegalovirus serostatus. Single viable CD3+CD4+CD8-CD45RO+ cells were sorted as the memory CD4+ T cells. The repertoire was sequenced with immunoSEQ multiplex PCR; TCRdb's copy has only in-frame clones and lacks some. This sample yields 70,000 to 90,000 clones, of which roughly 78% are seen a single time; roughly 2.6% belongs to the top ten. The TCR comes from an adult in good health and CMV-seropositive. Sequenced sample: memory CD4+ T cells from blood.

This chain's CDR3 is CASSSTSETQYF. In DNA, the CDR3 is TGTGCCAGCAGCTCTACTTCCGAGACCCAGTACTTC. V is TRBV7-6 and J is TRBJ2-5; D is unresolved. This CDR3 has 12 residues. Trimming shortened V by 4 bases and J by 5 bases, and 8 bases separated the two germline ends. Germline V gene data show CDR1 as SGHVS and CDR2 as FNYEAQ.